Below, 3 T cell receptor beta chains from the same sample are listed, as sequenced in a study of cytomegalovirus exposure and HLA in healthy donors. The PCR ran on 60 Vbeta and 13 Jbeta primers. Clones were read by immunoSEQ multiplex PCR, and TCRdb kept only the in-frame ones, dropping some. Of fewer than 200,000 clones in the sample, roughly 79% were seen once. The sample consisted of PBMCs. These receptors came from a woman in her late teens or twenties in good health and CMV-seropositive.

The gene calls are TRBV27 and TRBJ1-2, with a tentative D call TRBD1 (5 bases). The CDR3 runs 16 residues. The ends were cut back, 2 bases at V and 4 bases at J, with 17 bases in the middle. CDR1 and CDR2 from the germline V gene are MNHEY and SMNVEV (reference sequence). The CDR3 region is CASSLLGRQSPYGYTF. The CDR3 DNA reads as TGTGCCAGCAGTTTACTAGGGCGACAGAGCCCCTATGGCTACACCTTC.

This rearrangement joins TRBV4-1 to TRBJ2-3; no reliable D call. CDR1 MGHRA and CDR2 YSYEKL come from the germline V gene. Trimming stripped 0 bases from V and 0 bases from J, with 13 bases between. This CDR3 has 17 amino acids. The CDR3 reads CASSQERLDPSTDTQYF. The DNA of the CDR3 is TGCGCCAGCAGCCAAGAACGGCTAGACCCTAGCACAGATACGCAGTATTTT.

J is TRBJ2-3 and V is TRBV6-4; TRBD2 aligns across 8 bases. CDR3 length equals 14 residues. The ends lost 4 bases at V and 4 bases at J; junction bases unmatched: 4. The germline gives CDR1 MRHNA, CDR2 SNTAGT. CDR3 in amino acids: CASSGNSGADTQYF. The CDR3 bases are TGTGCCAGCAGTGGCAATAGCGGGGCAGATACGCAGTATTTT.